The sequence of this TCR beta chain was determined in a study of T-cell reconstitution after alpha-beta-depleted transplantation in children. Germline-derived CDR1 and CDR2 are MGHRA and YSYEKL. Trimming stripped 1 base from V and 1 base from J, with 16 bases between. This CDR3 has 18 residues. For this clonotype: Its matching antigen is unknown.

A library of TCRbeta sequences, prepared with unique molecular identifiers, was generated. TCRdb re-called the PCR reads through MiXCR, storing one row per CDR3 protein. The sample lists 300,000 to 350,000 distinct CDR3 sequences, around 25% occurring once. Findings and limits, study-wide: It was reported that alpha-beta T cells came from several hundred expanded graft clones (about two months after transplant). One year post-transplant, T-cell counts and diversity were largely derived from T cells produced anew.

The chain couples TRBV4-1 to TRBJ2-2; perhaps TRBD2 as D (5 bases). The receptor was derived from a male patient younger than 18 who had a stem cell transplant for acute lymphoblastic leukemia, so the T cells may come from the graft donor. The sample here was PBMCs, mostly from graft donor cells, taken 180 days after TCRalphabeta/CD19-depleted stem cell transplant. CDR3 sequence (DNA): TGCGCCAGCAGCCAAGGTCACTATTCGGGGAGGAACACCGGGGAGCTGTTTTTT. Its protein product is CASSQGHYSGRNTGELFF.